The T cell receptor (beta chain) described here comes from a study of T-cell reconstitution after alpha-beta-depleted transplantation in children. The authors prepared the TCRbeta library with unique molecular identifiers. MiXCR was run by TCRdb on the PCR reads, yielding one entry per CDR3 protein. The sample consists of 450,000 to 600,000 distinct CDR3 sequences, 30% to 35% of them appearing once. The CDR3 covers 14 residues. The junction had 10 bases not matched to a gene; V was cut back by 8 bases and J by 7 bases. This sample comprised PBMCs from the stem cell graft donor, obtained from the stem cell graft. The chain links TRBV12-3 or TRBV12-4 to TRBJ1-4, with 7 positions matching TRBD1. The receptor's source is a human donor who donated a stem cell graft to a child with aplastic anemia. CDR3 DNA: TGTGCCAGCGTGGCCGGGACAGCGGGTGAAAAACTGTTTTTT. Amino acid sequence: CASVAGTAGEKLFF.